This is a list of T cell receptor beta chains from one sample in a study of blood T cell repertoires in COVID-19. Assay used: immunoSEQ multiplex PCR; TCRdb lists only in-frame clones, some missing. The table lists some 240,000 clones, around three quarters of them singletons. Input material: peripheral blood. The receptors were gathered from a woman in her 70s with acute or convalescent COVID-19. CDR3s include the opening cysteine and the closing phenylalanine or tryptophan. Fields, in order: clone size, V gene, J gene, D gene, CDR3 DNA, CDR3 protein. A D gene is named only where the DNA matches it firmly. The listing skips clone size in some rows; elsewhere it reads once, few, many or a size class.

-	TRBV9	TRBJ2-3	TRBD2	TGTGCCAGCAGCGTAGATAGCGGGGGGGCCACAGATACGCAGTATTTT	CASSVDSGGATDTQYF
once	TRBV21-1	TRBJ2-3	-	TGTGCCAGCAGCAGCCCCACGAGGGCGGATACGCAGTATTTT	CASSSPTRADTQYF
-	TRBV5-1	TRBJ2-7	TRBD1	TGCGCCAGCAGCAGCGGGACAGGGGGCAACGAGCAGTACTTC	CASSSGTGGNEQYF
-	TRBV5-8	TRBJ1-6	-	TGTGCCAGCAGTGAGGAGTATTCACCCCTCCACTTT	CASSEEYSPLHF
once	TRBV9	TRBJ2-5	-	TGTGCCAGCAGCGTAGCGGCTAGCTTTGGGACCCAGTACTTC	CASSVAASFGTQYF
-	TRBV7-3	TRBJ2-3	TRBD2	TGTGCCAGCAGTTCGGGGGGGTACACAGATACGCAGTATTTT	CASSSGGYTDTQYF
-	TRBV6-5	TRBJ1-6	-	TGTGCCAGCACGGGAGGGGGGCGGAATTCACCCCTCCACTTT	CASTGGGRNSPLHF
-	TRBV7-2	TRBJ1-2	TRBD1	TGTGCCAGCAGCTCCGGACAGGCCGGGGTTTATGGCTACACCTTC	CASSSGQAGVYGYTF
-	TRBV14	TRBJ2-2	-	TGTGCCAGTTCCGGGTTTAACACCGGGGAGCTGTTTTTT	CASSGFNTGELFF
-	TRBV29-1	TRBJ1-4	-	TGCAGCGTTCAAGTCGGGGGTGGTGAAAAACTGTTTTTT	CSVQVGGGEKLFF
-	TRBV12-3/TRBV12-4	TRBJ2-3	TRBD2	TGTGCCAGCCGGGGGGAATTGGCTTTTACGCAGTATTTT	CASRGELAFTQYF
-	TRBV5-1	TRBJ1-3	-	TGCGCCAGCAGCGATCGGGGGGAATCTGGAAACACCATATATTTT	CASSDRGESGNTIYF
-	TRBV2	TRBJ1-1	-	TGTGCCAGCTACTTTTCGGTGAACACTGAAGCTTTCTTT	CASYFSVNTEAFF
-	TRBV28	TRBJ1-2	TRBD1	TGTGCCAGCAGTGTTACAGGGGCTTTTAACTTC	CASSVTGAFNF
-	TRBV18	TRBJ2-5	TRBD1	TGTGCCAGCTCACCGGGACAGGGAGAGACCCAGTACTTC	CASSPGQGETQYF
-	TRBV7-3	TRBJ2-6	-	TGTGCCAGCAGCCCACCAGGGGCGGCTGGGGCCAACGTCCTGACTTTC	CASSPPGAAGANVLTF
-	TRBV7-2	TRBJ2-3	-	TGTGCCAGCAGCCTCCGGGACTGGTTCAACACAGATACGCAGTATTTT	CASSLRDWFNTDTQYF
-	TRBV18	TRBJ2-4	TRBD2	TGTGCCAGCTCACCCCTACTAGCGTCGGCCAAAAACATTCAGTACTTC	CASSPLLASAKNIQYF
-	TRBV11-2	TRBJ2-5	TRBD1	TGTGCCAGCAGCTCTCGGACAGGGAGGAGGGGAGAGACCCAGTACTTC	CASSSRTGRRGETQYF
-	TRBV7-9	TRBJ2-2	-	TGTGCCAGCAGCTTAGGACTACAGAACACCGGGGAGCTGTTTTTT	CASSLGLQNTGELFF
-	TRBV5-1	TRBJ1-3	-	TGCGCCAGCAGCTTGGAGAGTGTTGTCTCTGGAAACACCATATATTTT	CASSLESVVSGNTIYF
-	TRBV6-5	TRBJ1-2	TRBD1	TGTGCCAGCAGTTACGGGACAGGGGGCATCTATGGCTACACCTTC	CASSYGTGGIYGYTF
-	TRBV7-9	TRBJ2-2	TRBD1	TGTGCCAGCAGCCTCCGGGACAGGGTTAGCACCGGGGAGCTGTTTTTT	CASSLRDRVSTGELFF
-	TRBV5-1	TRBJ2-7	-	TGCGCCAGCAGCTTCGGCCCGACGGGGGAGCAGTACTTC	CASSFGPTGEQYF
-	TRBV3-1/TRBV3-2	TRBJ2-7	TRBD2	TGTGCCAGCAGCCAAGCGCGCGGGGGAGAGCAGTACTTC	CASSQARGGEQYF
-	TRBV7-8	TRBJ1-4	-	TGTGCCAGCAGCCCTCCGGGATCTAGAGGGGGGGGAAAACTGTTTTTT	CASSPPGSRGGGKLFF
-	TRBV7-3	TRBJ2-3	TRBD2	TGTGCCAGCAGCGACTCCCAGCGGGGGGGCGGAGATACGCAGTATTTT	CASSDSQRGGGDTQYF
-	TRBV19	TRBJ2-6	-	TGTGCCAGTAGTATAGGGGGCCAGGGCATCTCTGGGGCCAACGTCCTGACTTTC	CASSIGGQGISGANVLTF
-	TRBV5-8	TRBJ2-7	TRBD1	TGTGCCAGCACCCTACCGGGACAGGGAACCCTCGAGCAGTACTTC	CASTLPGQGTLEQYF
-	TRBV29-1	TRBJ2-2	-	TGCAGCGTTGCAGGCAGCTCGAACACCGGGGAGCTGTTTTTT	CSVAGSSNTGELFF
-	TRBV7-9	TRBJ2-1	-	TGTGCCAGCAGCTTAGACATCTCCTACAATGAGCAGTTCTTC	CASSLDISYNEQFF
once	TRBV9	TRBJ2-7	-	TGTGCCAGCAGCGTAGGATCGGGGATGGCCTACGAGCAGTACTTC	CASSVGSGMAYEQYF
-	TRBV6-1	TRBJ2-5	TRBD2	TGTGCCAGCAGTGTCTACAAGGGACTAGCGGGGGGGAAAGAGACCCAGTACTTC	CASSVYKGLAGGKETQYF
-	TRBV2	TRBJ2-6	TRBD2	TGTGCCAGCTCCGGGACTAGCGGCTCTGGGGCCAACGTCCTGACTTTC	CASSGTSGSGANVLTF
-	TRBV20-1	TRBJ1-2	-	TGCAGTGCTAGTGGACAGATTCTTGGCTACACCTTC	CSASGQILGYTF
-	TRBV19	TRBJ1-5	-	TGTGCCAGTAGTATTACGGGTAGCAATCAGCCCCAGCATTTT	CASSITGSNQPQHF
-	TRBV12-3/TRBV12-4	TRBJ2-1	-	TGTGCCAGCAGTTTAGGGGCGAATGAGCAGTTCTTC	CASSLGANEQFF
-	TRBV18	TRBJ1-1	-	TGTGCCAGCTCACCACCGAACAGCCAAGGGAACACTGAAGCTTTCTTT	CASSPPNSQGNTEAFF
-	TRBV7-8	TRBJ2-1	TRBD2	TGTGCCAGCAGCTGGTCTTCGGGGGGTGTGGAGTCCTACAATGAGCAGTTCTTC	CASSWSSGGVESYNEQFF
-	TRBV27	TRBJ2-7	-	TGTGCCAGCAGTAAGCCGGGGGATACCTACGAGCAGTACTTC	CASSKPGDTYEQYF
-	TRBV11-2	TRBJ2-3	TRBD2	TGTGCCAGCAGCTTAGAGGGCGGCGGGGGGGCCGGCACAGATACGCAGTATTTT	CASSLEGGGGAGTDTQYF
-	TRBV5-4	TRBJ2-5	TRBD2	TGTGCCAGCAGCTTGTATGTGGGCGGGGGGAAAGAGACCCAGTACTTC	CASSLYVGGGKETQYF